The sequence of this T cell receptor (beta chain) was determined in a study of OX40 agonist ivuxolimab in advanced cancers. Notes on the study in general: Normalized T-cell clonal expansion was also low in some nonresponders.

With regard to this clone: Its antigen is not identified.

TCRdb keeps only in-frame clones here, not all; method: immunoSEQ multiplex PCR. The sample has about 46,000 clones; 82% are singletons. Germline-derived CDR1 and CDR2 are MNHEY and SMNVEV (reference sequence). J gave up 4 bases and V 2 bases, and 1 base lay outside the gene matches. The length of the CDR3 is 16 residues. The chain links TRBV27 to TRBJ2-1; TRBD2 agrees at 14 bases. The receptor comes from an adult with an advanced solid tumor such as melanoma, head and neck, liver or kidney cancer. Sample: CD4+ or CD8+ T cells sorted from blood, taken in a trial of the OX40 agonist ivuxolimab. CDR3 loop: CASSLGTSGGYNEQFF. As DNA, the CDR3 is TGTGCCAGCAGTTTAGGGACTAGCGGGGGTTACAATGAGCAGTTCTTC.